The 10 T cell receptor beta chains reported below all come from one sample, sequenced in a study of T cells in Graves' hyperthyroidism and ophthalmopathy. Amplified TCR beta CDR3 regions came from RNA transcripts. TCR CDR3 underwent first-round RT-PCR with the HTBI primer set. One entry per CDR3 protein results from TCRdb running MiXCR on the multiplex PCR reads. The sample has approximately 560,000 distinct CDR3 sequences; around 42% are singletons. Material: peripheral blood or thyroid tissue (not recorded which). These receptors were obtained from a woman between 18 and 29 years old with Graves' hyperthyroidism.

This clonotype turned up a few times. The CDR3 bases are TGTGCCACCAGCAGATCCAGTGGGGATACGCAGTATTTT. Protein: CATSRSSGDTQYF. The V gene is TRBV15, the J gene TRBJ2-3, with unresolved D. This CDR3 comprises 13 residues. From germline, CDR1 is LNHNV and CDR2 YYDKDF (reference sequence). Trimming removed 2 bases at V and 6 bases at J, with 9 bases between.

The chain couples TRBV20-1 to TRBJ2-7; 12 bases are a match to TRBD1. V was pared by 5 bases and J by 4 bases, with 6 bases of the junction left unmatched. The CDR3 runs to 14 residues. Looked up from germline, CDR1 is DFQATT and CDR2 is SNEGSKA (reference sequence). CDR3 DNA: TGCAGTGCTTACGCGGGACAGGGGGCGTACGAGCAGTACTTC. The encoded protein is CSAYAGQGAYEQYF.

This clonotype has a count of ten or more. The chain uses TRBV20-1 and TRBJ1-2; TRBD1 matches 7 bases. In germline, CDR1 is DFQATT, CDR2 SNEGSKA (reference sequence). V lost 3 bases, J lost 3 bases, and 1 base stayed unmatched. This CDR3 has 12 amino acids. CDR3 bases: TGCAGTGCTAGGGACAGGCACTATGGCTACACCTTC. Residues: CSARDRHYGYTF.

Remarks on this clonotype: Given the absence of the conserved phenylalanine or tryptophan at the CDR3 end, a read error is likely. V is TRBV7-9 and J is TRBJ2-6, with 11 nucleotides matching TRBD2. Germline values: CDR1 SEHNR, CDR2 FQNEAQ (reference sequence). V lost 4 bases to trimming and J lost 4 bases; unmatched junction nucleotides: 3. The CDR3 sequence is 16 residues long. CDR3 protein: CASSYSGRAGANVLTP. The CDR3 DNA reads TGTGCCAGCAGCTATAGCGGGAGGGCAGGGGCCAACGTCCTGACTCCA.

This clonotype was found once. The rearrangement joins TRBV2 to TRBJ2-5; tentative D call: TRBD2 (5 bases). CDR1 is SNHLY and CDR2 is FYNNEI in the germline V gene. Between the trimmed V and J ends, which lost 7 bases and 1 base, there was a span of 10 bases. The CDR3 sequence is 13 residues long. Written as DNA, the CDR3 is TGTGCCAGCAACCAGCGGCCCCAAGAGACCCAGTACTTC. This translates into CASNQRPQETQYF.

V and J are TRBV19 and TRBJ1-5; D unresolved. The CDR3 contains 13 residues. Germline CDR1 is LNHDA and CDR2 is SQIVND (reference sequence). V was pared by 3 bases and J by 9 bases, with 12 bases between. The CDR3 sequence: CASSIRGPGPQHF. CDR3 in DNA: TGTGCCAGTAGTATTAGAGGCCCAGGGCCCCAGCATTTT.

This clonotype was seen only a few times. This sequence joins TRBV5-1 and TRBJ2-7, with D possibly being TRBD2 (6 bases). The V end lost 4 bases, the J end lost 3 bases, and 8 bases lay between the germline ends. The CDR3 sequence is 12 residues long. Germline V gene data show CDR1 as SGHRS and CDR2 as YFSETQ. This CDR3 is CASSASDYEQYF. CDR3 sequence (DNA): TGCGCCAGCAGCGCTAGCGACTACGAGCAGTACTTC.

The chain joins TRBV7-2 to TRBJ1-2, with TRBD1 as a possible D gene (5 bases). Trimming pared 1 base from V and 8 bases from J, leaving 17 bases between. Germline-derived CDR1 and CDR2 are SGHTA and FQGNSA. The CDR3 is 15 residues long. The CDR3: CASSLERLRGVGYTF. CDR3 coding DNA: TGTGCCAGCAGCTTAGAGAGGCTACGGGGCGTAGGCTACACCTTC. Using reference TRBV7-2 and TRBJ1-2 for the parts outside the CDR3, the full variable domain is GAGVSQSPSNKVTEKGKDVELRCDPISGHTALYWYRQSLGQGLEFLIYFQGNSAPDKSGLPSDRFSAERTGGSVSTLTIQRTQQEDSAVYLCASSLERLRGVGYTFGSGTRLTVV.

This rearrangement joins TRBV3-1 to TRBJ1-4; D unresolved. The CDR3 consists of 14 residues. The germline V gene encodes CDR1 LGHDT and CDR2 YNNKEL (reference sequence). The V end lost 0 bases, the J end lost 4 bases, and 6 bases lay between the germline ends. The CDR3 nucleotides are TGTGCCAGCAGCCAAGATTATCTTAATGAAAAACTGTTTTTT. It specifies CASSQDYLNEKLFF.

The chain carries TRBV20-1 and TRBJ1-4, with 9 bases identical to TRBD1. The CDR3 is 14 amino acids. Per the germline V gene, CDR1 is DFQATT and CDR2 is SNEGSKA (reference sequence). With V trimmed by 6 bases and J by 8 bases, 10 bases remained unmatched. Here the CDR3 DNA reads TGCAGTGCGCTACAGGGGGCGATGAGAGAAAAACTGTTTTTT. It is translated as CSALQGAMREKLFF.